The clone carrying this TCR beta chain came up many times. The data were obtained in a study of neurological immune-mediated disorders. This CDR3 is 14 amino acids long. V lost 5 bases to trimming and J lost 4 bases; unmatched junction nucleotides: 3. CDR1 and CDR2 (germline): MNHEY, SMNVEV (reference sequence). One entry per CDR3 protein, called by TCRdb with MiXCR from the 5' RACE reads. Of more than 70,000 distinct CDR3 sequences detected, over 15% appear once; the ten largest clones hold approximately 15%. Sequenced material: PBMCs. The chain combines TRBV27 with TRBJ1-3; 9 bases are shared with TRBD1. The receptor was isolated from a woman between 40 and 50 years old in good health. The CDR3 region has the DNA TGTGCCAGCAGTAGGACAGGGGCCGGAAACACCATATATTTT. Its protein is CASSRTGAGNTIYF.